This is a list of T cell receptor beta chains from one sample in a study of cytomegalovirus exposure and HLA in healthy donors. This table comes from immunoSEQ multiplex PCR, and its TCRdb copy is limited to in-frame clones, with some not included. The sample carries around 130,000 clones, about 85% recorded once. The source material was PBMCs. The receptor source for this set is a boy aged 5-17 years in good health and CMV-seronegative. Both conserved end residues are part of each CDR3. Each record gives: CDR3 DNA, CDR3 protein, CDR3 length, J gene, V gene, D gene, clone size. D genes are given only for firm matches. Only some rows state a clone size, as once, few, many or a class for expanded clones.

cdr3_nt: TGTGCCAGCACCCTCGGGGGGGAGCAGTACTTC
cdr3_aa: CASTLGGEQYF
cdr3_length: 11
j_call: TRBJ2-7
v_call: TRBV27
d_call: TRBD2
clone_size: NA

cdr3_nt: TGTGCCAGCAGCTGGCCGCAGGGTGCTGGGGAGCTGTTTTTT
cdr3_aa: CASSWPQGAGELFF
cdr3_length: 14
j_call: TRBJ2-2
v_call: TRBV5-8
d_call: NA
clone_size: NA

cdr3_nt: TGCGCCAGCAGCTTGGATGGGACAGGAGGTGAAAAACTGTTTTTT
cdr3_aa: CASSLDGTGGEKLFF
cdr3_length: 15
j_call: TRBJ1-4
v_call: TRBV5-1
d_call: TRBD1
clone_size: NA

cdr3_nt: TGCGCCAGCAGCCAGGGGGGGTGGGTTACCGGGGAGCTGTTTTTT
cdr3_aa: CASSQGGWVTGELFF
cdr3_length: 15
j_call: TRBJ2-2
v_call: TRBV4-1
d_call: TRBD2
clone_size: NA

cdr3_nt: TGTGCCAGTAGTCCCCCGGAACAGGGATATGGCTACACCTTC
cdr3_aa: CASSPPEQGYGYTF
cdr3_length: 14
j_call: TRBJ1-2
v_call: TRBV19
d_call: NA
clone_size: once

cdr3_nt: TGTGCCAGGTCAGACAGTGACTATGGCTACACCTTC
cdr3_aa: CARSDSDYGYTF
cdr3_length: 12
j_call: TRBJ1-2
v_call: TRBV7-2
d_call: NA
clone_size: NA

cdr3_nt: TGTGCCAGTAGTAAGACTAGCGGGCCCTCCTACGAGCAGTACTTC
cdr3_aa: CASSKTSGPSYEQYF
cdr3_length: 15
j_call: TRBJ2-7
v_call: TRBV19
d_call: TRBD2
clone_size: NA

cdr3_nt: TGTGCCAGCGGAGGACTAGCGGAAATTGGGGCGGTGTTCTTC
cdr3_aa: CASGGLAEIGAVFF
cdr3_length: 14
j_call: TRBJ2-1
v_call: TRBV25-1
d_call: TRBD2
clone_size: NA

cdr3_nt: TGTGCCAGTAGTTGGGGGACAGGGACGGACACTGAAGCTTTCTTT
cdr3_aa: CASSWGTGTDTEAFF
cdr3_length: 15
j_call: TRBJ1-1
v_call: TRBV19
d_call: TRBD1
clone_size: few

cdr3_nt: TGCGCCAGCAGCCAAGAGAGCACCCCGGCAGGGTACACTGAAGCTTTCTTT
cdr3_aa: CASSQESTPAGYTEAFF
cdr3_length: 17
j_call: TRBJ1-1
v_call: TRBV4-3
d_call: NA
clone_size: NA

cdr3_nt: TGCAGCGTTGTAGGGGGTAGCTATGGCTACACCTTC
cdr3_aa: CSVVGGSYGYTF
cdr3_length: 12
j_call: TRBJ1-2
v_call: TRBV29-1
d_call: NA
clone_size: NA

cdr3_nt: TGTGCCGGCGGCCACGGAAAACTGTTTTTT
cdr3_aa: CAGGHGKLFF
cdr3_length: 10
j_call: TRBJ1-4
v_call: TRBV30
d_call: NA
clone_size: NA

cdr3_nt: TGTGCCAGCAGCCTGGACTTCGTCACAGATACGCAGTATTTT
cdr3_aa: CASSLDFVTDTQYF
cdr3_length: 14
j_call: TRBJ2-3
v_call: TRBV7-2
d_call: NA
clone_size: NA

cdr3_nt: TGTGCCAGTAGTATGAATGGAGGCGGGACAGGGGTAGACACTGAAGCTTTCTTT
cdr3_aa: CASSMNGGGTGVDTEAFF
cdr3_length: 18
j_call: TRBJ1-1
v_call: TRBV19
d_call: TRBD1
clone_size: NA

cdr3_nt: TGTGCCACCAATCCGGGACAGGGTGGGGAGACCCAGTACTTC
cdr3_aa: CATNPGQGGETQYF
cdr3_length: 14
j_call: TRBJ2-5
v_call: TRBV6-1
d_call: TRBD1
clone_size: NA